This T cell receptor (beta chain) was captured in a study of cytomegalovirus exposure and HLA in healthy donors. Study context: Genotyping of more than 300 donors showed that approximately 83% belonged to the Caucasian-associated ancestry cluster.

Germline assignment: CDR1 SNHLY and CDR2 FYNNEI. The V gene end was trimmed by 7 bases and the J gene end by 2 bases; junction bases not matched to a gene: 3. The CDR3 sequence is 15 residues long. Unrecorded immune exposure was likely among donors, who were nominally healthy when sampled. The PCR had 60 Vbeta and 13 Jbeta primers. TCRdb keeps only in-frame clones here, not all; method: immunoSEQ multiplex PCR. Among about 130,000 clones listed, roughly four fifths were seen once. The chain employs TRBV2 and TRBJ2-6, with TRBD1 matching 9 bases. This TCR was recovered from a man aged 25 to 40 in good health and CMV-seronegative. The sequencing sample was made of PBMCs. The CDR3, as DNA: TGTGCCAGCATGGACAGGGGAGCTGGGGCCAACGTCCTGACTTTC. This sequence encodes CASMDRGAGANVLTF.